A selection of T cell receptor beta chains follows, all from one sample in a study of shared clonotypes between healthy human individuals. Clones were sequenced by immunoSEQ multiplex PCR, and TCRdb holds only the in-frame ones, with some missing. The table lists 640,000 or so clones, around 72% of them singletons. The sample comprised memory CD4+ T cells sorted from blood. These receptors all come from a woman in her twenties or thirties in good health. The CDR3 runs from the conserved cysteine through the conserved F or W. Fields, in order: D gene, clone size, J gene, V gene, CDR3 DNA, CDR3 protein. The D gene is left open where the match is weak. Only some rows state a clone size, as once, few, many or a class for expanded clones.

>TRBD1|NA|TRBJ1-1|TRBV6-6
TGTGCCAGCAGTTACTCCGGGACAGTGAACACTGAAGCTTTCTTT
CASSYSGTVNTEAFF
>NA|NA|TRBJ2-7|TRBV28
TGTGCCAGCATTCAGCACTACGAGCAGTACTTC
CASIQHYEQYF
>TRBD1|NA|TRBJ1-5|TRBV18
TGTGCCAGCTCACCAGGACAGGTGGTGGAACAGCCCCAGCATTTT
CASSPGQVVEQPQHF
>NA|NA|TRBJ1-3|TRBV18
TGTGCCAGCTCACGGTCCGGGACAGGAAACACCATATATTTT
CASSRSGTGNTIYF
>NA|NA|TRBJ1-2|TRBV4-1
TGCGCCAGCAGCCTTCAAGAGGGCAGTCTGGGCTACACCTTC
CASSLQEGSLGYTF
>TRBD2|NA|TRBJ2-3|TRBV9
TGTGCCAGCAGCGTAGGGGCTAGCGGGAGCTCTAGAGATACGCAGTATTTT
CASSVGASGSSRDTQYF
>NA|NA|TRBJ2-3|TRBV11-2
TGTGCCAGCAGCTCGACTACATCGAAATCAGATACGCAGTATTTT
CASSSTTSKSDTQYF
>NA|NA|TRBJ2-3|TRBV2
TGTGCCAGCAGTAGACAGGGCACAGATACGCAGTATTTT
CASSRQGTDTQYF
>NA|NA|TRBJ1-2|TRBV6-1
TGTGCCAGCAGCGAAATGAGCCTTTATGGCTACACCTTC
CASSEMSLYGYTF
>NA|NA|TRBJ2-1|TRBV5-1
TGCGCCAGCAGCTTAGACTCCTTTTCCTACAATGAGCAGTTCTTC
CASSLDSFSYNEQFF
>NA|once|TRBJ1-1|TRBV19
TGTGCCAGTAAAATAGGGCCCGGGACCCAAGCTTTCTTT
CASKIGPGTQAFF
>TRBD1|few|TRBJ1-2|TRBV7-2
TGTGCCAGCAGCCTGGGACAGGGACACGGCTACACCTTC
CASSLGQGHGYTF
>NA|NA|TRBJ2-5|TRBV5-6
TGTGCCAGCAGCCCCCGAGGGGCGGGTGAGACCCAGTACTTC
CASSPRGAGETQYF
>TRBD1|NA|TRBJ2-3|TRBV19
TGTGCCAGTAGGGACAGGGGCAGCACAGATACGCAGTATTTT
CASRDRGSTDTQYF
>TRBD1|NA|TRBJ2-1|TRBV7-9
TGTGCCAGCACCAGGACAGGGGGGGACAATGAGCAGTTCTTC
CASTRTGGDNEQFF
>TRBD2|once|TRBJ2-2|TRBV29-1
TGCAGCGTTTCACGCGGGAGGGACACCGGGGAGCTGTTTTTT
CSVSRGRDTGELFF
>TRBD1|NA|TRBJ1-2|TRBV14
TGTGCCAGCAGCACCGGACAGGAGGCCTATGGCTACACCTTC
CASSTGQEAYGYTF